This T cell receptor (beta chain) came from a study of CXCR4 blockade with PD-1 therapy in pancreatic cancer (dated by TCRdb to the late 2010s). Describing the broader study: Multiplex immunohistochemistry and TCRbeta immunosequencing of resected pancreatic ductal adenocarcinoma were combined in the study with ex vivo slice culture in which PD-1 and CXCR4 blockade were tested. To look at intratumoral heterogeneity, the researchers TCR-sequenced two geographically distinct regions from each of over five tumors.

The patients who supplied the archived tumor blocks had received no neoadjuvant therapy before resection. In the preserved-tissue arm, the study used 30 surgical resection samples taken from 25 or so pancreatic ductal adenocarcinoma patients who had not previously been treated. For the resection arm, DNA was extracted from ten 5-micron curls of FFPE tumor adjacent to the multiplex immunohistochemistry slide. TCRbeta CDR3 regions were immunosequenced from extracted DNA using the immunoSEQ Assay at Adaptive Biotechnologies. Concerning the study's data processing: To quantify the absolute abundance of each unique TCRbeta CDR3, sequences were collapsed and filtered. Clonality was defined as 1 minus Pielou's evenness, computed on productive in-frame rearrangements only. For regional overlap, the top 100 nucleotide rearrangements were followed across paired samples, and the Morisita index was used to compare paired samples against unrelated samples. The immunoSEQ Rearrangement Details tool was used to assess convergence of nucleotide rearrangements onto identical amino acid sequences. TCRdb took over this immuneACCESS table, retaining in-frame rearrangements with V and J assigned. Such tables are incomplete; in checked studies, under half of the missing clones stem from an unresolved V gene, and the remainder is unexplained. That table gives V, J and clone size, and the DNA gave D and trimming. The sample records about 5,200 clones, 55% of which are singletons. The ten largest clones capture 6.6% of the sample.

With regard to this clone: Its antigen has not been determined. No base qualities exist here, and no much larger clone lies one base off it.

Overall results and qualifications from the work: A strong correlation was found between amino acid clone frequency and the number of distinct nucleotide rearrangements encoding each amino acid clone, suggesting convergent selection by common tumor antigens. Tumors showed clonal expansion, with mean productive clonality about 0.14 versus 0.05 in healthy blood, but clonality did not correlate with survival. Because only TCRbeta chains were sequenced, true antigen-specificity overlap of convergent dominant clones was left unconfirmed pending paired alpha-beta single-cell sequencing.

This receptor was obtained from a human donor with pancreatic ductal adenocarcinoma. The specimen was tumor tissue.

CDR3 protein: CASSSAGTLRSWFF. The base sequence is TGTGCCAGCAGCTCCGCCGGGACACTTCGTTCTTGGTTCTTC. The sequence is built from TRBV28 and TRBJ2-1, with TRBD1 perhaps the D gene, on 6 matching bases. Cut back by 6 bases and 15 bases, the V and J ends lie 24 bases apart. There are 14 amino acids in the CDR3, from cysteine to phenylalanine inclusive. Only the CDR3 DNA is retained, 42 bases long and in frame from the first base. Per the germline V gene, MDHEN is the CDR1 and SYDVKM is the CDR2.